The clone carrying this T cell receptor (beta chain) was recorded once. This entry comes from a study of blood T cell repertoires in COVID-19. In the original workflow: Amplified reference gene primers provided the basis for estimating nucleated cell counts. Some clones are missing from TCRdb's copy, which holds only in-frame ones; the method was immunoSEQ multiplex PCR. That table supplies the V and J calls and clone size; D and trimming were determined from the DNA. The data contain 150,000 to 200,000 clones, about 93% of them seen just once; the ten biggest clones take up 3.5% to 5%. Input material: peripheral blood. This receptor was obtained from a woman aged 45-65 years with acute or convalescent COVID-19.

Here the CDR3 DNA reads TGTGCCAGCGAGAAGGACAGGGGTTCAGGGGGCAATCAGCCCCAGCATTTT. Translation gives CASEKDRGSGGNQPQHF. The V call is TRBV2, the J call TRBJ1-5, with 9 bases identical to TRBD1. V dropped 8 bases and J dropped 2; count of bases not matched to a gene: 13. The CDR3 consists of 17 residues. Germline CDR1 and CDR2: SNHLY and FYNNEI.